A single sample is the source of the 5 T cell receptor beta chains below, sequenced in a study of blood T cell repertoires in COVID-19. Sequencing used immunoSEQ multiplex PCR; TCRdb keeps in-frame clones, though not all of them. Here the sample spans 200,000 or so clones, 84% being singletons. Sequencing was done on a sample of peripheral blood. These receptors were taken from a woman aged 55 to 70 who had recovered from COVID-19.

The rearrangement links TRBV13 to TRBJ2-2; D is undetermined. Germline V gene sequence: CDR1 PRHDT, CDR2 FYEKMQ (reference sequence). The CDR3 loop spans 12 amino acids. V was trimmed by 5 bases and J by 5 bases, leaving 6 bases between them. CDR3 bases: TGTGCCAGCAGCCTCTCGACCGGGGAGCTGTTTTTT. It yields the protein CASSLSTGELFF.

The genes are TRBV14 and TRBJ2-1; 9 nucleotides line up with TRBD1. The CDR3 is 14 amino acids. With 4 bases clipped from V and 4 bases from J, the junction kept 2 bases outside the gene matches. Germline CDR1 is SGHDN and CDR2 is FVKESK. This CDR3 is CASSRTGVYNEQFF. Here the CDR3 DNA reads TGTGCCAGCAGCCGGACAGGGGTTTACAATGAGCAGTTCTTC.

The chain has TRBV10-1 and TRBJ1-6; D uncertain. The CDR3 has 13 residues. Germline V gives CDR1 WNHNN, CDR2 SYGVQD (reference sequence). The germline V and J ends were trimmed by 5 bases and 9 bases, with 11 bases remaining between them. CDR3 sequence reads: CASSTFSGSPLHF. Here the CDR3 DNA reads TGCGCCAGCAGTACCTTTTCGGGTTCACCCCTCCACTTT.

J is TRBJ1-6 and V is TRBV5-6, with TRBD1 matching 9 bases. The CDR3 is made up of 15 amino acids. V was clipped by 3 bases and J by 7 bases; unmatched bases: 5. The germline gives CDR1 SGHDT, CDR2 YYEEEE. The CDR3 reads CASSSGTGLNSPLHF. CDR3 DNA: TGTGCCAGCAGCTCAGGGACAGGGCTGAATTCACCCCTCCACTTT. The full variable domain, its missing parts supplied by reference TRBV5-6 and TRBJ1-6, is DAGVTQSPTHLIKTRGQQVTLRCSPKSGHDTVSWYQQALGQGPQFIFQYYEEEERQRGNFPDRFSGHQFPNYSSELNVNALLLGDSALYLCASSSGTGLNSPLHFGNGTRLTVT.

The chain uses TRBV6-5 and TRBJ1-2; 8 nucleotides agree with TRBD1. With V trimmed by 5 bases and J by 6 bases, 8 bases remained unmatched. The CDR3 loop spans 14 amino acids. From germline, CDR1 is MNHEY and CDR2 SVGAGI. CDR3 sequence: CASSKFQGADGYTF. In DNA form, the CDR3 reads TGTGCCAGCAGTAAATTCCAGGGGGCCGATGGCTACACCTTC.